The present T cell receptor (beta chain) was sequenced within a study of blood T cell repertoires in COVID-19. Turning to the study itself: From the United States, Italy and Spain came samples of acute and convalescent COVID-19. PBMCs, B-cell-depleted T cells, or T cells provided the cDNA or gDNA that made up the material.

Authors' methods: It was from reference gene primer amplification that nucleated cell counts were estimated. Assay: immunoSEQ multiplex PCR; the TCRdb copy retains only in-frame clones and omits some. V, J and clone size were drawn from that table, and D and trimming were deduced from the DNA. The sample lists just over 300,000 clones; roughly 91% were seen once. V was pared by 0 bases and J by 4 bases, with 18 bases between. The CDR3 is 18 residues long. Germline CDR1 reads MNHNS; CDR2 reads SASEGT. This clonotype was sampled from a woman in her thirties with COVID-19, enrolled during active disease. The sequenced sample was peripheral blood. The V and J genes are TRBV6-1 and TRBJ2-2, with a weak D call TRBD1 (6 bases). CDR3 protein: CASSEARYRTGSTGELFF. For the CDR3, the DNA is TGTGCCAGCAGTGAAGCGCGATATAGAACAGGGTCCACCGGGGAGCTGTTTTTT.